The source of this TCR beta chain is a study of OX40 agonist ivuxolimab in advanced cancers. Per germline, CDR1 SGDLS and CDR2 YYNGEE. The CDR3 extends over 15 amino acids. Trimming left V 2 bases short and J 1 base short, with 9 bases between. Data came from immunoSEQ multiplex PCR; TCRdb stores just in-frame clones and leaves some out. The sample carries about 73,000 clones, approximately 92% recorded once. Turning to this clone: The target antigen is unknown.

General study points: Doses of 0.1 to 3.0 mg/kg were accompanied by clonal expansion of CD4+ and CD8+ blood T cells by week 6.

This chain uses TRBV9 with TRBJ2-2; possibly TRBD1 or TRBD2 for D (5 bases each). Sample: CD4+ or CD8+ T cells sorted from blood, taken in a trial of the OX40 agonist ivuxolimab. The sequence was obtained from an adult with an advanced solid tumor such as melanoma, head and neck, liver or kidney cancer. CDR3 protein: CASSVSGGNTGELFF. CDR3 coding DNA: TGTGCCAGCAGCGTGAGTGGGGGGAACACCGGGGAGCTGTTTTTT.